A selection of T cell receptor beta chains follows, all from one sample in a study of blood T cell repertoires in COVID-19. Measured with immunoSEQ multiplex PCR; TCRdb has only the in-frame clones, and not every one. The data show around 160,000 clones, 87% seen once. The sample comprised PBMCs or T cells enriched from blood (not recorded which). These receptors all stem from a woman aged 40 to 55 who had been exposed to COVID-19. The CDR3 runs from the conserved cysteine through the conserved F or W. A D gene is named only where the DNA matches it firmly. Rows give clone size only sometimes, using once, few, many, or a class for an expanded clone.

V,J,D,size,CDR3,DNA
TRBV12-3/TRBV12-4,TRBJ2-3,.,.,CASSLGGGTQYF,TGTGCCAGCAGTTTAGGAGGGGGTACGCAGTATTTT
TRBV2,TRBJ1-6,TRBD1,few,CASRLGTDNSPLHF,TGTGCCAGCAGGCTCGGGACAGATAATTCACCCCTCCACTTT
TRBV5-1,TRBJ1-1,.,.,CASSLDGDTEAFF,TGCGCCAGCAGCTTGGACGGTGACACTGAAGCTTTCTTT
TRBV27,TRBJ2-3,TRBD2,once,CASSTLPGLAEPSTDTQYF,TGTGCCAGCAGTACGCTTCCGGGACTAGCGGAGCCTAGCACAGATACGCAGTATTTT
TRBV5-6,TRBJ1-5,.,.,CASSFNPGSNQPQHF,TGTGCCAGCAGCTTTAATCCAGGGAGCAATCAGCCCCAGCATTTT
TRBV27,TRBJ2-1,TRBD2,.,CASSFPGLADNEQFF,TGTGCCAGCAGTTTTCCGGGACTAGCGGACAATGAGCAGTTCTTC
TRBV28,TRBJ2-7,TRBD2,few,CASSGLAGFDEQYF,TGTGCCAGCAGCGGACTAGCGGGATTCGACGAGCAGTACTTC
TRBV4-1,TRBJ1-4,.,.,CASSHQGSNEKLFF,TGCGCCAGCAGCCACCAGGGGAGTAATGAAAAACTGTTTTTT
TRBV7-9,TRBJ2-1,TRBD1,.,CASSPGQGFYNEQFF,TGTGCCAGCAGTCCGGGACAGGGGTTCTACAATGAGCAGTTCTTC
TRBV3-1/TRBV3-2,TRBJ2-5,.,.,CASSPGFQETQYF,TGTGCCAGCAGCCCCGGTTTCCAAGAGACCCAGTACTTC
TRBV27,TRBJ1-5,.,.,CASSFGQPQHF,TGTGCCAGCAGTTTCGGTCAGCCCCAGCATTTT
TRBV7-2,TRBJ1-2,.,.,CASSAMAGEGYTF,TGTGCCAGCAGCGCCATGGCAGGGGAGGGCTACACCTTC
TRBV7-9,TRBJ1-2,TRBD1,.,CASSFRQGSNYGYTF,TGTGCCAGCAGCTTTAGACAGGGCTCTAACTATGGCTACACCTTC
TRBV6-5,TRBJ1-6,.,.,CASSYWGQFNSPLHF,TGTGCCAGCAGTTATTGGGGCCAGTTTAATTCACCCCTCCACTTT
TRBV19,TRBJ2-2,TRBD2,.,CASSKLGLAGGNTGELFF,TGTGCCAGTAGTAAACTGGGACTAGCGGGGGGGAACACCGGGGAGCTGTTTTTT
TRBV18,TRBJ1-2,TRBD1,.,CASSRQGADYGYTF,TGTGCCAGCTCACGACAGGGGGCTGACTATGGCTACACCTTC
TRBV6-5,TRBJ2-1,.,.,CASRDNYNEQFF,TGTGCCAGCAGAGACAACTACAATGAGCAGTTCTTC
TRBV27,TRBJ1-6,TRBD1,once,CASSLSGRDRRNSPLHF,TGTGCCAGCAGTTTATCTGGTCGGGACAGGAGGAATTCACCCCTCCACTTT
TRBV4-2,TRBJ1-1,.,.,CASSQDLGRGDTEAFF,TGTGCCAGCAGCCAAGATCTGGGCAGGGGAGATACTGAAGCTTTCTTT
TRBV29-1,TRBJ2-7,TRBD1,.,CSVEFSDRGLYEQYF,TGCAGCGTTGAATTCTCGGACAGGGGGCTTTACGAGCAGTACTTC
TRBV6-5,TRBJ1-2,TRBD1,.,CASRDGQGDYGYTF,TGTGCCAGCAGGGACGGACAGGGGGACTATGGCTACACCTTC
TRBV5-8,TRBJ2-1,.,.,CASSLGQGSYNEQFF,TGTGCCAGCAGCTTAGGGCAGGGTTCCTACAATGAGCAGTTCTTC
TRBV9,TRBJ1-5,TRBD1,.,CASSGTGAGQPQHF,TGTGCCAGCAGCGGGACAGGGGCCGGTCAGCCCCAGCATTTT
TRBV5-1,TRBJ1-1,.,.,CASSGGGQGNTGAFF,TGCGCCAGCTCCGGCGGGGGGCAGGGGAACACTGGGGCTTTCTTT
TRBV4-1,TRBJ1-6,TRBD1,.,CASSQDPGQGAYSPLHF,TGCGCCAGCAGCCAAGATCCTGGACAGGGGGCGTATTCACCCCTCCACTTT
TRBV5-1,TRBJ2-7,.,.,CASSLAPSDPPYEQYF,TGCGCCAGCAGCTTGGCTCCTAGCGACCCTCCCTACGAGCAGTACTTC
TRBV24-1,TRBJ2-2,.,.,CATSAGALNTGELFF,TGTGCCACCAGTGCAGGGGCCTTGAACACCGGGGAGCTGTTTTTT
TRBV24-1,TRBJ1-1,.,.,CATSDLREPNTEAFF,TGTGCCACCAGTGATCTCCGGGAGCCCAACACTGAAGCTTTCTTT
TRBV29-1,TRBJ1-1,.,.,CSVGIAEAFF,TGCAGCGTTGGAATAGCTGAAGCTTTCTTT
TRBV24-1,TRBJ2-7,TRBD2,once,CATSDLQLTSGSGEQYF,TGTGCCACCAGTGATTTGCAGCTAACTAGCGGGAGTGGCGAGCAGTACTTC
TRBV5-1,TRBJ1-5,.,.,CASSLVPVVGNQPQHF,TGCGCCAGCAGCTTGGTCCCCGTAGTGGGCAATCAGCCCCAGCATTTT
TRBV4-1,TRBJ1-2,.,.,CASSPLSGDGYGYTF,TGCGCCAGCAGCCCCTTATCAGGGGACGGCTATGGCTACACCTTC
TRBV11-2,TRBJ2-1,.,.,CASSLELASGEQFF,TGTGCCAGCAGCTTAGAACTAGCTTCTGGGGAGCAGTTCTTC
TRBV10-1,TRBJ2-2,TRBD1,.,CASTRDRSTGELFF,TGCGCCAGCACGCGGGACAGGTCCACCGGGGAGCTGTTTTTT
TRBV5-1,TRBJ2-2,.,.,CASSSSDSPGGELFF,TGCGCCAGCAGCTCATCGGACTCTCCCGGCGGGGAGCTGTTTTTT
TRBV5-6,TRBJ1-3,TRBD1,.,CASSFLQGSGNTIYF,TGTGCCAGCAGCTTCCTACAGGGGTCTGGAAACACCATATATTTT